These 16 T cell receptor beta chains share one sample of origin, sequenced in a study of blood T cell repertoires in COVID-19. Profiled with immunoSEQ multiplex PCR; TCRdb holds only in-frame clones, not every one. Among fewer than 150,000 clones listed, more than 80% were seen once. Sequencing was done on a sample of peripheral blood. The receptor set was obtained from an elderly woman with acute or convalescent COVID-19.

The chain carries TRBV2 and TRBJ1-2; TRBD1 matches at 10 bases. In germline, CDR1 is SNHLY, CDR2 FYNNEI. V trimming: 7 bases; J trimming: 3 bases; junction bases outside the gene matches: 11. The CDR3 sequence is 16 residues long. This CDR3 is CASNSNPGTGDYGYTF. The CDR3 DNA follows: TGTGCCAGCAATTCTAACCCCGGGACAGGGGACTATGGCTACACCTTC.

V and J are TRBV2 and TRBJ2-2, with TRBD1 as a possible D gene (5 bases). Germline lookup yields CDR1 SNHLY and CDR2 FYNNEI. CDR3 size: 14 residues. Between the trimmed V and J ends, which lost 4 bases and 7 bases, there was a span of 13 bases. This chain's CDR3 is CASSVRDRSGELFF. Written as DNA, the CDR3 is TGTGCCAGCAGTGTTAGAGACAGAAGCGGGGAGCTGTTTTTT.

This chain joins TRBV7-2 and TRBJ2-7, with D tentatively TRBD1 (5 bases). The length of the CDR3 is 14 residues. Germline CDR1 is SGHTA and CDR2 is FQGNSA. V lost 4 bases to trimming and J lost 5 bases, with 15 bases between them. CDR3: CASSYITGSDEQYF. CDR3 DNA: TGTGCCAGCAGCTACATTACAGGTTCGGACGAGCAGTACTTC.

The chain is built from TRBV7-2 and TRBJ2-7, with a possible D match to TRBD1 (6 bases). The germline V gene has CDR1 SGHTA and CDR2 FQGNSA. The CDR3 runs to 15 residues. Trimming left V 2 bases short and J 5 bases short, with 16 bases between. The CDR3 nucleotides read TGTGCCAGCAGCTTATGGGGGCGAAGTTTCGACGAGCAGTACTTC. This codes for CASSLWGRSFDEQYF.

The chain uses TRBV4-2 and TRBJ2-3; 8 bases fit TRBD2. This CDR3 is built from 19 residues. In germline, CDR1 is LGHNA, CDR2 YNFKEQ. V was clipped by 4 bases and J by 0 bases; unmatched bases: 15. The CDR3 nucleotides read TGTGCCAGCAGCCCGCTGGGTGGCGGGGGGTCCACTAGCACAGATACGCAGTATTTT. Translated, it gives CASSPLGGGGSTSTDTQYF.

As regards this clone: An end of the junction differs from the germline gene, which may be a read error. The chain joins TRBV7-7 to TRBJ2-5; D is perhaps TRBD1 (7 bases). The CDR3 covers 15 residues. Germline V gene sequence: CDR1 SSHAT, CDR2 FNYEAQ (reference sequence). The CDR3 loop reads CASSPGRGAEETQYF. In DNA form, the CDR3 reads TGTGCTAGCAGCCCGGGCAGGGGGGCCGAGGAGACCCAGTACTTC.

The genes are TRBV15 and TRBJ1-6, with no clear D. This CDR3 is built from 15 residues. Deletions cut 5 bases from V and 0 bases from J, with 8 bases between. Germline CDR1 is LNHNV and CDR2 is YYDKDF (reference sequence). CDR3 DNA sequence: TGTGCCACCAGCGAGCTGATCTCCTATAATTCACCCCTCCACTTT. This encodes CATSELISYNSPLHF.

The gene calls are TRBV27 and TRBJ2-7; TRBD1 is a possible D gene (7 bases). The CDR3 covers 14 residues. Germline values: CDR1 MNHEY, CDR2 SMNVEV (reference sequence). Trimming pared 3 bases from V and 4 bases from J, leaving 13 bases between. CDR3: CASSLAGQKYEQYF. The CDR3 bases are TGTGCCAGCAGTTTGGCGGGACAGAAGTACGAGCAGTACTTC.

V usage is TRBV5-4 and J usage is TRBJ2-7, with 7 bases fitting TRBD1. Germline loops: CDR1 SGHNT, CDR2 YYREEE (reference sequence). The CDR3 has 15 amino acids. With V trimmed by 5 bases and J by 4 bases, 12 bases remained unmatched. The CDR3 loop is CASSRRGTESYEQYF. Written as DNA, the CDR3 is TGTGCCAGCAGTAGACGTGGGACAGAGTCATACGAGCAGTACTTC.

This chain connects TRBV15 to TRBJ1-4; D unclear. V gave up 1 base and J gave up 6 bases, with 12 bases separating them. Germline V gene lookup returns CDR1 LNHNV and CDR2 YYDKDF (reference sequence). This CDR3 has 15 residues. The CDR3 sequence: CATSRGGQVDEKLFF. The DNA for the CDR3 is TGTGCCACCAGCAGAGGTGGGCAGGTTGATGAAAAACTGTTTTTT.

The V gene is TRBV5-4, the J gene TRBJ1-2, with TRBD1 as a possible D gene (6 bases). There are 14 residues in the CDR3. The V gene lost 4 bases and the J gene lost 1 base, with 11 bases spanning the gap. CDR1 and CDR2 (germline): SGHNT, YYREEE (reference sequence). CDR3 nucleotides: TGTGCCAGCAGCATGGGGGGCAGTAACTATGGCTACACCTTC. Amino acid sequence: CASSMGGSNYGYTF. Combining the CDR3 with reference TRBV5-4 and TRBJ1-2 gives the whole variable domain ETGVTQSPTHLIKTRGQQVTLRCSSQSGHNTVSWYQQALGQGPQFIFQYYREEENGRGNFPPRFSGLQFPNYSSELNVNALELDDSALYLCASSMGGSNYGYTFGSGTRLTVV.

The chain joins TRBV25-1 to TRBJ1-1, with D possibly matching TRBD1 (5 bases). Germline assignment: CDR1 MGHDK and CDR2 SYGVNS. Trimming took 1 base from V and 1 from J, leaving 13 bases between them. The CDR3 has 16 residues. CDR3 sequence: CASSESGGWKNTEAFF. The CDR3 DNA reads TGTGCCAGCAGTGAATCGGGGGGATGGAAGAACACTGAAGCTTTCTTT.

The J gene is TRBJ2-3, the V gene TRBV5-1, with TRBD1 matching 7 bases. V was clipped by 1 base and J by 6 bases; unmatched bases: 11. This CDR3 is built from 16 residues. Germline V CDR1 and CDR2: SGHRS, YFSETQ. DNA of the CDR3: TGCGCCAGCAGCTTGAGGTCGGAAGGGGGCTCGGATACGCAGTATTTT. It codes for CASSLRSEGGSDTQYF.

This clone was observed a handful of times. The genes are TRBV3-1 (or the pseudogene TRBV3-2) and TRBJ1-2; weak D call: TRBD1 (5 bases). The CDR3 covers 18 residues. Germline lookup yields CDR1 LGHDT and CDR2 YNNKEL (reference sequence). Trimming cost V 4 bases and J 5 bases, with 26 bases left between them. The CDR3 coding sequence is TGTGCCAGCAGCCCCGCGGTCTCCCCATCGGTGAACAGGTATGGCTACACCTTC. Translation gives CASSPAVSPSVNRYGYTF.

The chain recombines TRBV5-8 with TRBJ1-1; no firm D call. V gave up 1 base and J gave up 11 bases, with 12 bases separating them. Germline V CDR1 and CDR2: SGHTS, YDEGEE. CDR3 length: 12 amino acids. The CDR3 is CASSLTTTRAFF. CDR3 nucleotides: TGTGCCAGCAGCTTGACTACTACAAGGGCTTTCTTT. Drawing the rest from reference TRBV5-8 and TRBJ1-1, the complete variable domain is EAGVTQSPTHLIKTRGQQATLRCSPISGHTSVYWYQQALGLGLQFLLWYDEGEERNRGNFPPRFSGRQFPNYSSELNVNALELEDSALYLCASSLTTTRAFFGQGTRLTVV.

The rearrangement uses TRBV5-1 and TRBJ1-4; TRBD1 might be the D (5 bases). Germline CDR1 SGHRS, CDR2 YFSETQ. The CDR3 runs 16 residues. V shed 0 bases and J shed 5 bases, with 14 bases lying between them. In DNA, the CDR3 is TGCGCCAGCAGCTTGGGGCCGGCAGGGAACAATGAAAAACTGTTTTTT. It yields the protein CASSLGPAGNNEKLFF.